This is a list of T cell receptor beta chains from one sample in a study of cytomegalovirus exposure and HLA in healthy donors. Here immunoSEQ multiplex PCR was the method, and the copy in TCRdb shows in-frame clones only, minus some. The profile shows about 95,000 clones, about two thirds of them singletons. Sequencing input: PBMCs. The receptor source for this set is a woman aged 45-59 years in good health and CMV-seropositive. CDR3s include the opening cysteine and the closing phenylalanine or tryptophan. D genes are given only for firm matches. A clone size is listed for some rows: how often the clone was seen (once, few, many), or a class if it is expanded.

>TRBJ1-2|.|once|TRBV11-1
TGTGCCAGCAGCTTAGGACGGCAGGACTATGGCTACACCTTC
CASSLGRQDYGYTF
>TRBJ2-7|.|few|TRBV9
TGTGCCAGCAGCGTAGAGGCGGGGAGCCTCTACGAGCAGTACTTC
CASSVEAGSLYEQYF
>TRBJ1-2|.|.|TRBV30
TGTGCCTGGGCGACAGCGCCCTATGGCTACACCTTC
CAWATAPYGYTF
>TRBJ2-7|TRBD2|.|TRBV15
TGTGCCACCCCTCACTTCGGTGAGCGGGAGATATACGAGCAGTACTTC
CATPHFGEREIYEQYF
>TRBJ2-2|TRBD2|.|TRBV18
TGTGCCAGCTCACTCGGGACTAGCGGGGGCGCGAACACCGGGGAGCTGTTTTTT
CASSLGTSGGANTGELFF
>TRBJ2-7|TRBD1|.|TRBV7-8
TGTGCCAGCAGCTTATATCCGGGACAGGACACCTACGAGCAGTACTTC
CASSLYPGQDTYEQYF
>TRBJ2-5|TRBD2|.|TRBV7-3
TGTGCCAGCAGCTCTATCCTCTCCCCTCTAGCGGGTATTCGCGAGACCCAGTACTTC
CASSSILSPLAGIRETQYF
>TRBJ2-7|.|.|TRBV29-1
TGCAGCGCCTATGAGGGACTGGCCGAGCAGTACTTC
CSAYEGLAEQYF
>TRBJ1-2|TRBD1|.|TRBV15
TGTGCCACCAGCAGAGAAGGGGCCGGGACAGGGTATGGCTACACCTTC
CATSREGAGTGYGYTF
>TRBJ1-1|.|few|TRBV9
TGTGCCAGCAGCGTTAGTTACAGGTCAGGGAACACTGAAGCTTTCTTT
CASSVSYRSGNTEAFF
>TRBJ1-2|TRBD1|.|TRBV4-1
TGCGCCAGCAGCCAAACAGGGGGCGGAGGCTACACCTTC
CASSQTGGGGYTF
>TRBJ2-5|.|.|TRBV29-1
TGCAGCGTTGTCCCAGGGAATGGGGTTCAGGAGACCCAGTACTTC
CSVVPGNGVQETQYF
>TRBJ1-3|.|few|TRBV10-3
TGTGCCATCAGGGGAGAGACAGGAAACACCATATATTTT
CAIRGETGNTIYF
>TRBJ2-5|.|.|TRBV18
TGTGCCAGCTCAATCTCTCCCGAGGAGACCCAGTACTTC
CASSISPEETQYF
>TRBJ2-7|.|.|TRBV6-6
TGTGCCAGCAGACGGACATTCTCCTACGAGCAGTACTTC
CASRRTFSYEQYF
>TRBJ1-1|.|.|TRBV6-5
TGTGCCAGCAGCTTTTCTAGAAACACTGAAACTTTCTTT
CASSFSRNTETFF